The text below deals with one T cell receptor beta chain. Its antigen is undetermined. Deep was the level at which the assay was run. Sorted-subset replicate PCRs used 200 ng of genomic DNA. This amount corresponded to some 30,000 T cell genomes. Only in-frame clones appear in the TCRdb table, and some are missing; sequencing was by immunoSEQ multiplex PCR. The data contain fewer than 1.6 million clones, around 98.5% of them singletons. These data originate in a study of shared clonotypes between healthy human individuals. Study-level results: Donors were few, which limited the genetic and exposure-history diversity represented. Generation probabilities of non-shared clonotypes were lower (relative to those shared by all four donors).

The CDR3 contains 16 residues. V dropped 11 bases and J dropped 10; count of bases not matched to a gene: 22. Germline V gene lookup returns CDR1 MNHEY and CDR2 SMNVEV (reference sequence). Material: naive CD4+ T cells sorted from blood. As for subset: CD45RA+ positively selected. The rearrangement links TRBV27 to TRBJ2-5; 10 bases match TRBD2. This TCR was sampled from a man between 25 and 39 years old in good health. In nucleotides, the CDR3 is TGTGCCGCCCAACCCTCAGCGGGAGGGCCGAGGCGGGGCCAGTACTTC. Translation gives CAAQPSAGGPRRGQYF.